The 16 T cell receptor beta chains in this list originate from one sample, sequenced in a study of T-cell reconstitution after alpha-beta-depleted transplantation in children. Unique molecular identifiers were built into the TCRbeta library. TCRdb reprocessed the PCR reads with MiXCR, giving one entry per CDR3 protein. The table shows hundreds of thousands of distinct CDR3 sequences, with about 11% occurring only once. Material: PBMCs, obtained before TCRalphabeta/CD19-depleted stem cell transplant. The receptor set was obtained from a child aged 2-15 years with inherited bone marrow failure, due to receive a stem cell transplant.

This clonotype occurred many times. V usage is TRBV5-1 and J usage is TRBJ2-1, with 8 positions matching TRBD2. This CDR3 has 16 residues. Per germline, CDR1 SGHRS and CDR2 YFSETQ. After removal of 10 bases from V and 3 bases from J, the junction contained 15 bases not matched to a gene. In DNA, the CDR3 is TGCGCCGATGCGACGCCTCGGGGGGGGAACTACAATGAGCAGTTCTTC. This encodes CADATPRGGNYNEQFF.

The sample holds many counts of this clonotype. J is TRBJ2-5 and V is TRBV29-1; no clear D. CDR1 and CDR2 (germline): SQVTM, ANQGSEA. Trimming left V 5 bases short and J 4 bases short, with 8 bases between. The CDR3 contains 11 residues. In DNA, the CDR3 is TGCAGCGTTTACCGGGCAGAGACCCAGTACTTC. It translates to CSVYRAETQYF.

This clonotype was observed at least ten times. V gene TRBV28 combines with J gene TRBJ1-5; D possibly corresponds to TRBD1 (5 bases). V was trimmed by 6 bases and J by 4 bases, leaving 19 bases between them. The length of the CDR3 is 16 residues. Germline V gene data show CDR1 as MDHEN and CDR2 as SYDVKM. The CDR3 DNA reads TGTGCCAGCAGGCCACGCAGGGTGGGGAGTAATCAGCCCCAGCATTTT. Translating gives CASRPRRVGSNQPQHF.

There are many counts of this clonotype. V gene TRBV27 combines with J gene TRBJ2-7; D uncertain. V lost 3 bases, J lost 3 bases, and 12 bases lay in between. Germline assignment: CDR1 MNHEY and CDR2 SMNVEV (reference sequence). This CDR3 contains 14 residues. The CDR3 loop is CASSFGQAGYEQYF. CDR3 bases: TGTGCCAGCAGTTTTGGGCAGGCAGGCTACGAGCAGTACTTC.

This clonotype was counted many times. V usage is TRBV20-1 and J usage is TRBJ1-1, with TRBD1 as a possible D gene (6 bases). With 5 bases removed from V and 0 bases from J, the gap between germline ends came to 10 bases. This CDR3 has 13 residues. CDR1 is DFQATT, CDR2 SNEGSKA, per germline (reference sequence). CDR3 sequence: CSASQGLNTEAFF. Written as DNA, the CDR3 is TGCAGTGCTTCACAGGGCCTGAACACTGAAGCTTTCTTT.

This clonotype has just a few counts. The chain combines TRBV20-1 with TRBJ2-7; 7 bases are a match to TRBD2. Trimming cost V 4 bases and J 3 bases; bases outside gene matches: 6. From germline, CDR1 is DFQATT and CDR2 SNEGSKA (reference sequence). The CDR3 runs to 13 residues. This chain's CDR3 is CSAKAGIDYEQYF. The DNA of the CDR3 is TGCAGTGCTAAAGCGGGGATAGACTACGAGCAGTACTTC.

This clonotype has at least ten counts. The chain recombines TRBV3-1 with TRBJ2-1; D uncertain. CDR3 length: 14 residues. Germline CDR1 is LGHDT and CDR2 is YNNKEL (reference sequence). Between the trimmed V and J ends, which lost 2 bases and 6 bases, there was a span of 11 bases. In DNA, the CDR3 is TGTGCCAGCAGCCAATTCCCGTGGCCCAATGAGCAGTTCTTC. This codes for CASSQFPWPNEQFF.

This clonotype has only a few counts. The CDR3 DNA is TGTGCCTGGATCCCCCCAGAACGCACAGATACGCAGTATTTT. Translation gives CAWIPPERTDTQYF. The genes are TRBV30 and TRBJ2-3; D is unclear. The V gene's germline CDR1 is GTSNPN and CDR2 SVGIG (reference sequence). This CDR3 contains 14 residues. Trimming removed 4 bases at V and 1 base at J, with 12 bases between. Full variable domain (remainder filled in from reference TRBV30 and TRBJ2-3): SQTIHQWPATLVQPVGSPLSLECTVEGTSNPNLYWYRQAAGRGLQLLFYSVGIGQISSEVPQNLSASRPQDRQFILSSKKLLLSDSGFYLCAWIPPERTDTQYFGPGTRLTVL.

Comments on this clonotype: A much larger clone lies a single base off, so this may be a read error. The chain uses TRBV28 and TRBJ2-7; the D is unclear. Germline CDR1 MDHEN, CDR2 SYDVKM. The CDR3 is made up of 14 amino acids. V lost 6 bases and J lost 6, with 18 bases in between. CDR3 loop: CASRGWENRLEQYF. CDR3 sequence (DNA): TGTGCCAGCAGGGGGTGGGAAAACCGGCTCGAGCAGTACTTC.

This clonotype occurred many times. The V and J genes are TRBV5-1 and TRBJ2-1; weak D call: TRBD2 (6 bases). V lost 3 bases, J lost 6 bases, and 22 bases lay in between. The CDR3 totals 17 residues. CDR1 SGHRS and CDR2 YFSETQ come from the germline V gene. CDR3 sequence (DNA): TGCGCCAGCAGCTGGGCTGACTGGCGGGATCAGGGCAATGAGCAGTTCTTC. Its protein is CASSWADWRDQGNEQFF.

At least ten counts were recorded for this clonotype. The DNA of the CDR3 is TGTGCCAGCAGCTTATCCCCTTACGAGCAGTACTTC. It translates to CASSLSPYEQYF. The chain is built from TRBV7-9 and TRBJ2-7, with unresolved D. The CDR3 has 12 residues. The germline CDR1 and CDR2 sequences are SEHNR and FQNEAQ (reference sequence). Trimming left V 2 bases short and J 4 bases short, with 6 bases between.

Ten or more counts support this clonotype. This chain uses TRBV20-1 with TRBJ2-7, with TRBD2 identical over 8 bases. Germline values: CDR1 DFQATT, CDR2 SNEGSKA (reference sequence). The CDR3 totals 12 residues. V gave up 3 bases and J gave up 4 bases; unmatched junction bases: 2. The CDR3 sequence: CSARKREYEQYF. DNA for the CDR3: TGCAGTGCTAGGAAGCGGGAGTACGAGCAGTACTTC.

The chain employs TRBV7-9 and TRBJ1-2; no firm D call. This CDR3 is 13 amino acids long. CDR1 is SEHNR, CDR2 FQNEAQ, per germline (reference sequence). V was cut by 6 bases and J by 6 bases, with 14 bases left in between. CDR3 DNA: TGTGCCAGCAGTCTCAGTGAGGCAGATGGCTACACCTTC. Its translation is CASSLSEADGYTF.

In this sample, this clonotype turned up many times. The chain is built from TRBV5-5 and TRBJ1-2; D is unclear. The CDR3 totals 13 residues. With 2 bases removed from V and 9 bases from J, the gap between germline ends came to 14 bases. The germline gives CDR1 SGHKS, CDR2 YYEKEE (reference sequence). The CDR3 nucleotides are TGTGCCAGCAGCTTACTGGCGGATAATTGCTACACCTTC. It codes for CASSLLADNCYTF.

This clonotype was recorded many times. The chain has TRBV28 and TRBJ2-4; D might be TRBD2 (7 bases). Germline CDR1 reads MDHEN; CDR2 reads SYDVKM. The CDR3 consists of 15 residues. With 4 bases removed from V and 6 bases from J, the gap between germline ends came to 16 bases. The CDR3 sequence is CASSWEGELGNIQYF. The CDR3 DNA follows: TGTGCCAGCAGTTGGGAGGGGGAGTTGGGAAACATTCAGTACTTC.

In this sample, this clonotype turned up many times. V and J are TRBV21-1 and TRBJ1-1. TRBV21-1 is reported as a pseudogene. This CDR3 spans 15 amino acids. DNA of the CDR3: TGTGCCAGCAGCAAAGTCAGGCTGACGGAGGGTGAAGCTTTCTTT. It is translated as CASSKVRLTEGEAFF.